Listed below are T cell receptor beta chains from one sample, sequenced in a study of persistence of HIV-infected CD4 T cells. These TCRs are of unknown antigen specificity. Assay used: immunoSEQ multiplex PCR; TCRdb lists only in-frame clones, some missing. The profile shows about 40,000 clones, approximately 78% of them singletons. Sequenced here: CD4+ T cells sorted from PBMCs after roughly 18-hour stimulation, sampled from a patient who received antiretroviral therapy. The receptor set was obtained from an adult man with HIV who was CMV-seropositive. Both conserved end residues are part of each CDR3. Each record gives: D gene, V gene, J gene, clone size, CDR3 DNA, CDR3 protein. The D gene is left open where the match is weak. Not every row has a clone size; where given, it reads once, few, many or a size class.

>-|TRBV6-1|TRBJ2-2|-
TGTGCCAGCAGTGAAGCTAGAGGGGGTTCCGGGGAGCTGTTTTTT
CASSEARGGSGELFF
>TRBD2|TRBV7-8|TRBJ2-3|-
TGTGCCAGCAGCCCAGGAGGGAGGGGAGGCACAGATACGCAGTATTTT
CASSPGGRGGTDTQYF
>TRBD1|TRBV5-1|TRBJ2-7|-
TGCGCCAGCAGCTTAGGACAGGGGATCTACGAGCAGTACTTC
CASSLGQGIYEQYF
>TRBD1|TRBV6-2/TRBV6-3|TRBJ2-2|-
TGTGCCAGCAGTTACTTAGTTGGACAGGTCCGTGGCACCGGGGAGCTGTTTTTT
CASSYLVGQVRGTGELFF
>-|TRBV30|TRBJ2-3|-
TGTGCCTGGAGTGCCTCAAATACGCAGTATTTT
CAWSASNTQYF
>-|TRBV5-4|TRBJ1-1|few
TGTGCCAGCAGCTTGCCGGGAGGATATACTGAAGCTTTCTTT
CASSLPGGYTEAFF
>TRBD2|TRBV24-1|TRBJ2-1|-
TGTGCCACCAGTGAGTCGACTAGCGGGGGTGTCGGTCGAAATGAGCAGTTCTTC
CATSESTSGGVGRNEQFF
>TRBD1|TRBV27|TRBJ2-7|few
TGTGCCAGCAGTTTAAGGTTACAGGGGTCCTACGAGCAGTACTTC
CASSLRLQGSYEQYF
>TRBD1|TRBV27|TRBJ1-2|-
TGTGCCAGCAGTTCGAGAACAGGGGTCTATGGCTACACCTTC
CASSSRTGVYGYTF
>TRBD1|TRBV7-2|TRBJ1-2|-
TGTGCCAGCAGCTTAGACTGGGACAGGGCCCCCTATGGCTACACCTTC
CASSLDWDRAPYGYTF
>TRBD1|TRBV9|TRBJ2-2|-
TGTGCCAGCAACAGGGGGCAGACCGGGGAGCTGTTTTTT
CASNRGQTGELFF
>-|TRBV5-1|TRBJ1-1|-
TGCGCCAGCAGTCTTAGGGGCAACACTGAAGCTTTCTTT
CASSLRGNTEAFF
>-|TRBV6-5|TRBJ2-2|-
TGTGCCACTCAAGTAGCAGCCGTCACCGGGGAGCTGTTTTTT
CATQVAAVTGELFF
>-|TRBV24-1|TRBJ1-5|-
TGTGCCACCAGTGATTCCCCCCCGGGGGCGGGTCAGCCCCAGCATTTT
CATSDSPPGAGQPQHF
>-|TRBV6-5|TRBJ2-7|-
TGTGCCAGCATAAGGGAAGTCTCCTACGAGCAGTACTTC
CASIREVSYEQYF
>TRBD1|TRBV7-8|TRBJ1-1|few
TGTGCCAGCAGCAGGACAGGGAACACTGAAGCTTTCTTT
CASSRTGNTEAFF
>-|TRBV12-3/TRBV12-4|TRBJ1-6|-
TGTGCCAGCAAGCGGTTGTATAATTCACCCCTCCACTTT
CASKRLYNSPLHF
>TRBD1|TRBV5-1|TRBJ1-4|-
TGCGCCAGCAGCTTGACAGGGGCTTTAACTAATGAAAAACTGTTTTTT
CASSLTGALTNEKLFF
>-|TRBV18|TRBJ1-2|-
TGTGCCAGCTCACCAAGGATGGGGGGCCCAGCGGACAACTATGGCTACACCTTC
CASSPRMGGPADNYGYTF
>TRBD1|TRBV5-6|TRBJ1-3|-
TGTGCCAGCAGCTTGCAGGGGGTGGAGGGAAACACCATATATTTT
CASSLQGVEGNTIYF
>TRBD2|TRBV3-1/TRBV3-2|TRBJ2-2|few
TGTGCCAGCAGCTTAGCGGGAGGGTTGAACACCGGGGAGCTGTTTTTT
CASSLAGGLNTGELFF
>-|TRBV20-1|TRBJ2-7|few
TGCAGTGTGAGGGGCCAGTACGAGCAGTACTTC
CSVRGQYEQYF
>-|TRBV19|TRBJ1-3|medium-sized
TGTGCCAGTAGTATAGACGGCCGACTCTCTGGAAACACCATATATTTT
CASSIDGRLSGNTIYF
>TRBD1|TRBV6-6|TRBJ1-1|-
TGTGCCAGCAGTTACCTTGAAATCCAGGGGGATGCTTTCTTT
CASSYLEIQGDAFF
>-|TRBV7-2|TRBJ2-2|-
TGTGCCAGCAGCTTAGACCACAAGGGCGCGAACACCGGGGAGCTGTTTTTT
CASSLDHKGANTGELFF
>-|TRBV25-1|TRBJ1-6|-
TGTGCCAGCAGTGAATCGGGGCAGTCTTCACCCCTCCACTTT
CASSESGQSSPLHF
>-|TRBV19|TRBJ1-4|-
TGTGCCAGCCGGGAGCCAGGGGTAAATGAAAAACTGTTTTTT
CASREPGVNEKLFF
>-|TRBV10-3|TRBJ1-3|-
TGTGCCATCAGTGAGTCGGACTCTGGAAACACCATATATTTT
CAISESDSGNTIYF
>TRBD1|TRBV10-3|TRBJ1-1|-
TGTGCCATCAGCAACGGACAGGGTGAAGCTTTCTTT
CAISNGQGEAFF
>-|TRBV2|TRBJ1-2|once
TGTGCCAGCGTCAAGGGCACTACTAACTATGGCTACACCTTC
CASVKGTTNYGYTF
>-|TRBV21-1|TRBJ2-3|-
TGTGCCAGCAGCACCTTGGGACTAGCGGGGGCCACAGATACGCAGTATTTT
CASSTLGLAGATDTQYF
>-|TRBV7-2|TRBJ1-5|-
TGTGCCAGCAGCTTAGACGCCCTCATAGGGTACAATCAGCCCCAGCATTTT
CASSLDALIGYNQPQHF
>-|TRBV30|TRBJ2-3|-
TGTGCCTGGAGTGTCCGGAAGAGCACAGATACGCAGTATTTT
CAWSVRKSTDTQYF
>-|TRBV11-2|TRBJ1-1|-
TGTGCCAGCAGCTCCTACGGGGCAGGGAACACTGAAGCTTTCTTT
CASSSYGAGNTEAFF
>TRBD1|TRBV30|TRBJ1-2|-
TGTGCCTGGAGTGAAACAGGGGGCTATGGCTACACCTTC
CAWSETGGYGYTF
>TRBD1|TRBV30|TRBJ2-7|-
TGTGCCTGGGGACAGGGTTACGAGCAGTACTTC
CAWGQGYEQYF
>TRBD1|TRBV2|TRBJ1-1|-
TGTGCCAGCATCCCAGCAGACAGGGGGCGAGATTGGGGAACTGAAGCTTTCTTT
CASIPADRGRDWGTEAFF
>-|TRBV2|TRBJ2-5|-
TGTGCCAGTCTCCTCGGGGAGACCCAGTACTTC
CASLLGETQYF
>TRBD2|TRBV9|TRBJ2-2|-
TGTGCCAGCAGCGTAGGGCTAGCGGGAGGGCCTTATGGCGGGGAGCTGTTTTTT
CASSVGLAGGPYGGELFF
>TRBD1|TRBV7-9|TRBJ1-6|-
TGTGCCAGCAGCGGACAGGGGCGTTCACCCCTCCACTTT
CASSGQGRSPLHF
>TRBD1|TRBV4-2|TRBJ1-2|once
TGTGCCAGCAGCCAGGGGGGACAGGGGGCGCCTGGCTACACCTTC
CASSQGGQGAPGYTF
>-|TRBV5-1|TRBJ2-3|-
TGCGCCAGCAGCCCCGAAGGCACAGATACGCAGTATTTT
CASSPEGTDTQYF
>-|TRBV29-1|TRBJ2-1|-
TGCAGCGGAGGACGCGCGAAAGATGAGCAGTTCTTC
CSGGRAKDEQFF
>-|TRBV5-6|TRBJ1-5|-
TGTGCCAGCAGCTTGAGTTTAGGGGGTCATCAGCCCCAGCATTTT
CASSLSLGGHQPQHF
>-|TRBV7-9|TRBJ1-1|-
TGTGCCAGCAGCTTACAAAGGACGACTTACTCTGAAGCTTTCTTT
CASSLQRTTYSEAFF
>TRBD1|TRBV6-2/TRBV6-3|TRBJ2-3|medium-sized
TGTGCCAGCAGTTACCAGACAGGGCTCACAGATACGCAGTATTTT
CASSYQTGLTDTQYF
>-|TRBV19|TRBJ2-2|few
TGTGCCAGTAGTCCTCAGGACAGACCGAACACCGGGGAGCTGTTTTTT
CASSPQDRPNTGELFF
>-|TRBV2|TRBJ1-5|-
TGTGCCAGCAGTAACCCATGGGAACGGCAGCCCCAGCATTTT
CASSNPWERQPQHF
>TRBD1|TRBV5-1|TRBJ1-4|-
TGCGCCAGCAGCCACGGGACAGGGCTTAATGAAAAACTGTTTTTT
CASSHGTGLNEKLFF
>-|TRBV14|TRBJ2-3|-
TGTGCCAGCAGCCAGACCCGCGGCGGGACAGATACGCAGTATTTT
CASSQTRGGTDTQYF
>-|TRBV29-1|TRBJ2-5|few
TGCAGCGTTGTCGGAGGGGGACGTGGGGAGACCCAGTACTTC
CSVVGGGRGETQYF
>TRBD1|TRBV6-6|TRBJ2-3|-
TGTGCCAGCAGCTCGGGACAGGGGATTGAGTATTTT
CASSSGQGIEYF
>-|TRBV3-1/TRBV3-2|TRBJ1-6|once
TGTGCCAGCAGCCAAGAAGGGTATAGCAATTCACCCCTCCACTTT
CASSQEGYSNSPLHF